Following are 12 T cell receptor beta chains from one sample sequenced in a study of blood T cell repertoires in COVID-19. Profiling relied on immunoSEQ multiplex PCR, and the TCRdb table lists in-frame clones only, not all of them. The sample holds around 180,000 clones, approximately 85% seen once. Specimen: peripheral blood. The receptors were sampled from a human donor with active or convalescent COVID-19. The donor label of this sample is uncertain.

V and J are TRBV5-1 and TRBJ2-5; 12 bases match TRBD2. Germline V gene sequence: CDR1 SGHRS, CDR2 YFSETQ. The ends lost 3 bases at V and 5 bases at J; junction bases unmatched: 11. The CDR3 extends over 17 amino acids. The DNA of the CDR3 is TGCGCCAGCAGCTCACTAGCGGGGGGACCCACGGGGGAGACCCAGTACTTC. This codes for CASSSLAGGPTGETQYF. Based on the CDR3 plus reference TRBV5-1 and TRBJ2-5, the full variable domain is KAGVTQTPRYLIKTRGQQVTLSCSPISGHRSVSWYQQTPGQGLQFLFEYFSETQRNKGNFPGRFSGRQFSNSRSEMNVSTLELGDSALYLCASSSLAGGPTGETQYFGPGTRLLVL.

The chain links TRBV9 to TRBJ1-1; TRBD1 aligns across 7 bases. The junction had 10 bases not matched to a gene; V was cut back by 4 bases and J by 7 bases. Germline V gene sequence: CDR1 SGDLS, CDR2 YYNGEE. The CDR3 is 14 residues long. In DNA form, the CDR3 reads TGTGCCAGCAGCTCACGAACAGGGGCGGGTGAAGCTTTCTTT. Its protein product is CASSSRTGAGEAFF.

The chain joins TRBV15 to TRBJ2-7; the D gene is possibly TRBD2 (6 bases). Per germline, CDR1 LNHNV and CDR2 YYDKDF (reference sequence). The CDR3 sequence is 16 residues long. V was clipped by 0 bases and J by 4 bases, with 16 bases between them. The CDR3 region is CATSRDRRGAVYEQYF. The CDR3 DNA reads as TGTGCCACCAGCAGAGATCGGCGGGGAGCCGTATACGAGCAGTACTTC.

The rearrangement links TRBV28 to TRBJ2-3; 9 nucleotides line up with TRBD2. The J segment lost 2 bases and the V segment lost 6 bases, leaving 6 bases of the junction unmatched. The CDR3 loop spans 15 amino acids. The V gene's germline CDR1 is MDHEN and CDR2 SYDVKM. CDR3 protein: CASSHSGSYTDTQYF. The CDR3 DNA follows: TGTGCCAGCAGCCATAGCGGGAGTTACACAGATACGCAGTATTTT.

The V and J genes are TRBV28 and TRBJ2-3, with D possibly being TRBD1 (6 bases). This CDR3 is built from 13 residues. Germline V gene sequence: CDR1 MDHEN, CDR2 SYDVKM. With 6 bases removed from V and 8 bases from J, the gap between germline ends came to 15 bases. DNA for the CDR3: TGTGCCAGCAGCCTTCGCAGGGGAGTTACGCAGTATTTT. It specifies CASSLRRGVTQYF.

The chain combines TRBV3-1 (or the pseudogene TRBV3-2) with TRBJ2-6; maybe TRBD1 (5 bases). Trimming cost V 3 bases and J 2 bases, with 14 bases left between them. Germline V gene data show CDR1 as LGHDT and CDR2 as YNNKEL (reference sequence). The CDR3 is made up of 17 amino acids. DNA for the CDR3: TGTGCCAGCAGCCAGCTTACGCAGGGCACTGGGGCCAACGTCCTGACTTTC. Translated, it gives CASSQLTQGTGANVLTF.

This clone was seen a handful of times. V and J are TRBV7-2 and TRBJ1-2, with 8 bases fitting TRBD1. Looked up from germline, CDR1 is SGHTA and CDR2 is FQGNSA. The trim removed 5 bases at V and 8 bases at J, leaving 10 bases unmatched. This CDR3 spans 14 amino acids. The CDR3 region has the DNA TGTGCCAGCAGCACCGGACAGGGTGGTAGGGGCTACACCTTC. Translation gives CASSTGQGGRGYTF.

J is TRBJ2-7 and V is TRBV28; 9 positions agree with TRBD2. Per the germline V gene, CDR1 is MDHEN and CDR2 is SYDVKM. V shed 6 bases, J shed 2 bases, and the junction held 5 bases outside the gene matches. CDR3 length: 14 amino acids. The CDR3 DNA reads TGTGCCAGCAGACCTAGCGGGACTACCTACGAGCAGTACTTC. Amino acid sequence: CASRPSGTTYEQYF.

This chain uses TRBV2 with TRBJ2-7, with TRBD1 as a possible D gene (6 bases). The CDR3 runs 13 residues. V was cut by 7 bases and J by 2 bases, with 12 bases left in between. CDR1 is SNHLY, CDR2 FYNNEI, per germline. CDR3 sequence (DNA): TGTGCCAGCATGACAGGCGTAACCTACGAGCAGTACTTC. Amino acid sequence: CASMTGVTYEQYF. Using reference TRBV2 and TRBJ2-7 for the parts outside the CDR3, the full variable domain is EPEVTQTPSHQVTQMGQEVILRCVPISNHLYFYWYRQILGQKVEFLVSFYNNEISEKSEIFDDQFSVERPDGSNFTLKIRSTKLEDSAMYFCASMTGVTYEQYFGPGTRLTVT.

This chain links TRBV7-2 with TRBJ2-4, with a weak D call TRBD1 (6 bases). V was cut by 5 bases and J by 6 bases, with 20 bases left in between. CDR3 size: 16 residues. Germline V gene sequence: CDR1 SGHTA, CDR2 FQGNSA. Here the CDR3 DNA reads TGTGCCAGCAGCGCCCGACCGGACAGAGGGGTAAACATTCAGTACTTC. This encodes CASSARPDRGVNIQYF. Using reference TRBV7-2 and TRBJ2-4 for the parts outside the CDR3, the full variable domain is GAGVSQSPSNKVTEKGKDVELRCDPISGHTALYWYRQSLGQGLEFLIYFQGNSAPDKSGLPSDRFSAERTGGSVSTLTIQRTQQEDSAVYLCASSARPDRGVNIQYFGAGTRLSVL.

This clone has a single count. The CDR3 loop reads CASKPPDSFYNEQFF. The CDR3 nucleotides read TGTGCCAGCAAGCCCCCAGACAGCTTCTACAATGAGCAGTTCTTC. This rearrangement joins TRBV27 to TRBJ2-1; D is perhaps TRBD1 (5 bases). The CDR3 spans 15 residues. The germline V gene has CDR1 MNHEY and CDR2 SMNVEV (reference sequence). Trimming cost V 7 bases and J 3 bases, with 16 bases left between them.

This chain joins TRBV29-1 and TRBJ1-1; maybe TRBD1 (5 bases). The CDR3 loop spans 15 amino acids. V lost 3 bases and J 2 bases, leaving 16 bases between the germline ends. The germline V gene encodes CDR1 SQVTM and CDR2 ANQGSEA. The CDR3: CSVEEGPRENTEAFF. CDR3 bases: TGCAGCGTTGAGGAGGGGCCCAGGGAAAACACTGAAGCTTTCTTT.